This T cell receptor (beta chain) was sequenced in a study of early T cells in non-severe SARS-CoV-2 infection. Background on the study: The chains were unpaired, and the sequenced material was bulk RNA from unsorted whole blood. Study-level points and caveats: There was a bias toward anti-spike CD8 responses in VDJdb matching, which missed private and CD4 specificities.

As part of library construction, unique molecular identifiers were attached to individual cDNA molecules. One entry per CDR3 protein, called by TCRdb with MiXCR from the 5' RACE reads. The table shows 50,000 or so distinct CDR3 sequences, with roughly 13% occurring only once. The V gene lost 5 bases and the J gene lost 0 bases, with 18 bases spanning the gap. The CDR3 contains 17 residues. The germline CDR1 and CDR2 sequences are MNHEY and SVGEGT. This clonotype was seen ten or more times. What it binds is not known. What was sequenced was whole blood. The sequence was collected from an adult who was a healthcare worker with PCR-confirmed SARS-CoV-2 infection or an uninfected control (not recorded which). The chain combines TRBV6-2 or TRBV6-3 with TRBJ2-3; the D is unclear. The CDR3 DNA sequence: TGTGCCAGCAGTACCTCAACTGTCGTATACAGCACAGATACGCAGTATTTT. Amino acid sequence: CASSTSTVVYSTDTQYF.